This TCR beta chain came from a study of technical replicates of blood from a handful of donors. Assay used: immunoSEQ multiplex PCR; TCRdb lists only in-frame clones, some missing. The table records about 82,000 clones, 96% of them present only once. The V gene end was trimmed by 6 bases and the J gene end by 0 bases; junction bases not matched to a gene: 7. CDR1 and CDR2 (germline): MNHEY, SMNVEV (reference sequence). The CDR3 has 16 residues. Sequencing was performed on T cells isolated from PBMCs. This receptor was identified in a human donor in good health. The rearrangement links TRBV27 to TRBJ2-1; 8 bases agree with TRBD2. The CDR3 nucleotides read TGTGCCAGCAGCCACAAGCGGGAGCCCTCCTACAATGAGCAGTTCTTC. Amino acid sequence: CASSHKREPSYNEQFF.